These 6 T cell receptor beta chains originate from one sample sequenced in a study of response to subunit inactivated influenza vaccine. TCRdb processed the RT-PCR reads anew with MiXCR; each CDR3 protein has one entry. The data show a few hundred thousand distinct CDR3 sequences, roughly 22% seen once. The sample here was PBMCs from blood, taken approximately 20 months after vaccination. Every receptor here comes from a man aged 50 to 69 who received an inactivated influenza vaccine.

This clonotype turned up a few times. The genes are TRBV7-9 and TRBJ1-1; 7 nucleotides match TRBD1. V shed 5 bases and J 7 bases; nucleotides not matched to a gene: 7. The CDR3 has 13 residues. Per the germline V gene, CDR1 is SEHNR and CDR2 is FQNEAQ (reference sequence). The CDR3 nucleotides are TGTGCCAGCAGCGTGGGACAGACCTTTGAAGCTTTCTTT. It specifies CASSVGQTFEAFF.

This clonotype was seen a handful of times. This chain links TRBV27 with TRBJ2-3; 7 positions agree with TRBD2. The CDR3 is made up of 14 amino acids. Trimming cost V 2 bases and J 4 bases; bases outside gene matches: 3. Germline-derived CDR1 and CDR2 are MNHEY and SMNVEV (reference sequence). The CDR3 bases are TGTGCCAGCAGTTTAGCGGGAGAAGCAGATACGCAGTATTTT. Translated, it gives CASSLAGEADTQYF.

This chain uses TRBV5-6 with TRBJ1-1, with D hard to call. CDR3 length: 13 residues. CDR1 and CDR2 from the germline V gene are SGHDT and YYEEEE. Trimming stripped 3 bases from V and 0 bases from J, with 6 bases between. CDR3 amino acids: CASSSIVNTEAFF. The CDR3 DNA reads TGTGCCAGCAGCTCGATCGTGAACACTGAAGCTTTCTTT.

The chain combines TRBV5-5 with TRBJ2-3, with D tentatively TRBD1 or TRBD2 (5 bases each). CDR3 size: 14 residues. V was shortened by 0 bases and J by 4 bases, with 9 bases between the two germline ends. The germline V gene has CDR1 SGHKS and CDR2 YYEKEE (reference sequence). The CDR3 region has the DNA TGTGCCAGCAGCTTGGGGGGGATGGCAGATACGCAGTATTTT. Translating gives CASSLGGMADTQYF.

The sample holds a few counts of this clonotype. This sequence joins TRBV6-1 and TRBJ1-1; 10 nucleotides align to TRBD1. Germline V lookup: CDR1 MNHNS, CDR2 SASEGT. Trimming cost V 8 bases and J 4 bases; bases outside gene matches: 4. This CDR3 is 13 amino acids long. The CDR3 DNA reads TGTGCCAGCGGCGGGGACAGGGGCACTGAAGCTTTCTTT. This encodes CASGGDRGTEAFF.

This clonotype has a handful of counts. This chain connects TRBV12-5 to TRBJ2-3, with D unresolved. V dropped 7 bases and J dropped 6 bases, with 11 bases sitting between them. The CDR3 runs 12 residues. Germline values: CDR1 LGHNT, CDR2 FRNRAP. This CDR3 is CASAAESDTQYF. The DNA of the CDR3 is TGTGCTAGTGCGGCAGAATCTGATACGCAGTATTTT. The full variable domain, rest sourced from reference TRBV12-5 and TRBJ2-3, is DARVTQTPRHKVTEMGQEVTMRCQPILGHNTVFWYRQTMMQGLELLAYFRNRAPLDDSGMPKDRFSAEMPDATLATLKIQPSEPRDSAVYFCASAAESDTQYFGPGTRLTVL.